The 8 T cell receptor beta chains below were found in one sample sequenced in a study of response to subunit inactivated influenza vaccine. TCRdb re-analysed the RT-PCR reads in MiXCR, keeping a single row per CDR3 protein. The table lists 490,000 or so distinct CDR3 sequences, about 8% of them singletons, with 13% in the top ten. The source was PBMCs from blood, collected 23 to 25 months after vaccination. Receptors were obtained from a man aged 50 to 69 who received an inactivated influenza vaccine.

The V gene is TRBV19, the J gene TRBJ2-5; 7 nucleotides line up with TRBD1. This CDR3 contains 16 residues. CDR1 is LNHDA and CDR2 is SQIVND in the germline V gene (reference sequence). The ends lost 4 bases at V and 1 base at J; junction bases unmatched: 9. The CDR3 coding sequence is TGTGCCAGTAGTACTCCAGGGGGTCTGGGCCAAGAGACCCAGTACTTC. This gives the protein CASSTPGGLGQETQYF.

The chain employs TRBV27 and TRBJ2-4; 8 nucleotides agree with TRBD2. Trimming at V came to 0 bases and at J to 0 bases, leaving 13 bases not matched to a gene. CDR3 length: 20 amino acids. CDR1 and CDR2 (germline): MNHEY, SMNVEV (reference sequence). The CDR3 protein is CASSLSPGLASGLAKNIQYF. The CDR3 region has the DNA TGTGCCAGCAGTTTATCCCCCGGACTGGCTAGCGGGTTAGCCAAAAACATTCAGTACTTC.

This clonotype showed up many times. V gene TRBV11-2 combines with J gene TRBJ2-5, with a possible D match to TRBD2 (5 bases). The germline V gene encodes CDR1 SGHAT and CDR2 FQNNGV. Trimming took off 6 bases at V and 5 bases at J, with 19 bases between the two ends. This CDR3 spans 15 amino acids. DNA of the CDR3: TGTGCCAGCAGTAACTTAGTACAGTCGGGGGAGACCCAGTACTTC. It is translated as CASSNLVQSGETQYF.

A few counts support this clonotype. This chain links TRBV24-1 with TRBJ2-2; TRBD1 might be the D (6 bases). Between the trimmed V and J ends, which lost 0 bases and 0 bases, there was a span of 13 bases. The CDR3 runs 18 residues. Germline V lookup: CDR1 KGHDR, CDR2 SFDVKD. The CDR3 coding sequence is TGTGCCACCAGTGATTTGGGCAGGGGCATAGCGAACACCGGGGAGCTGTTTTTT. It is translated as CATSDLGRGIANTGELFF.

Only a few counts were recorded for this clonotype. The chain recombines TRBV10-3 with TRBJ2-5, with 8 bases fitting TRBD2. Trimming took 5 bases from V and 3 from J; bases not matched to a gene: 5. Germline CDR1 is ENHRY and CDR2 is SYGVKD. This CDR3 is built from 14 residues. CDR3: CAISTSGGEETQYF. In DNA form, the CDR3 reads TGTGCCATCAGTACCAGCGGGGGAGAAGAGACCCAGTACTTC.

Many counts were recorded for this clonotype. This sequence joins TRBV5-1 and TRBJ1-1; D unclear. The CDR3 is 14 amino acids. Trimming cost V 0 bases and J 7 bases, with 13 bases left between them. Germline CDR1 reads SGHRS; CDR2 reads YFSETQ. The CDR3 DNA reads TGCGCCAGCAGCTTGGTTTTGGCTGGTAATGAAGCTTTCTTT. Amino acid sequence: CASSLVLAGNEAFF. The variable domain in full, with the rest retrieved from reference TRBV5-1 and TRBJ1-1, is KAGVTQTPRYLIKTRGQQVTLSCSPISGHRSVSWYQQTPGQGLQFLFEYFSETQRNKGNFPGRFSGRQFSNSRSEMNVSTLELGDSALYLCASSLVLAGNEAFFGQGTRLTVV.

The J gene is TRBJ1-1, the V gene TRBV15; D remains unclear. The CDR3 spans 14 residues. Deletions cut 0 bases from V and 1 base from J, with 6 bases between. CDR1 and CDR2 from the germline V gene are LNHNV and YYDKDF (reference sequence). DNA for the CDR3: TGTGCCACCAGCAGAGATGGGTGGAACACTGAAGCTTTCTTT. Encoded protein: CATSRDGWNTEAFF. The complete variable domain, with remaining parts taken from reference TRBV15 and TRBJ1-1, reads DAMVIQNPRYQVTQFGKPVTLSCSQTLNHNVMYWYQQKSSQAPKLLFHYYDKDFNNEADTPDNFQSRRPNTSFCFLDIRSPGLGDTAMYLCATSRDGWNTEAFFGQGTRLTVV.

This clonotype was counted a few times. The rearrangement links TRBV10-3 to TRBJ2-1; 7 positions agree with TRBD2. V was pared by 4 bases and J by 0 bases, with 9 bases of the junction left unmatched. The CDR3 totals 17 residues. Germline V CDR1 and CDR2: ENHRY, SYGVKD. The CDR3 sequence: CAISGLAERSSYNEQFF. CDR3 in DNA: TGTGCCATCAGTGGGCTAGCGGAGCGGAGCTCCTACAATGAGCAGTTCTTC.